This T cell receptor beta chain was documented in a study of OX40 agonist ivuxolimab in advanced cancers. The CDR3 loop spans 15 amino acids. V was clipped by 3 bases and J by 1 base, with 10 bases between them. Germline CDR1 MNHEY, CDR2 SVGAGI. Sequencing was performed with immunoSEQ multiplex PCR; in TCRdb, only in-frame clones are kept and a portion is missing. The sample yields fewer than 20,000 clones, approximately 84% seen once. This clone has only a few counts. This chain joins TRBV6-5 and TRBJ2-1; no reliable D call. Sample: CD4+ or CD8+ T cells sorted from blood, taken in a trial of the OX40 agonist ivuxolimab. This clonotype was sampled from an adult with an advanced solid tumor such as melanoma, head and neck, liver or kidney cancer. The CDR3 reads CASSYLGGSYNEQFF. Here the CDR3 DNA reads TGTGCCAGCAGTTATCTGGGTGGGTCCTACAATGAGCAGTTCTTC.